The 29 T cell receptor beta chains below were found in one sample sequenced in a study of T-cell memory formation after mild COVID-19. TCRdb reprocessed the 5' RACE reads with MiXCR, giving one entry per CDR3 protein. The sample lists hundreds of thousands of distinct CDR3 sequences; roughly 17% were seen once. Sequenced sample: PBMCs or a T cell subset sorted from them (not recorded which). The receptor set was obtained from an adult woman who had mild COVID-19 (a few samples of this study predate the infection). Cell type and time point are not known.

A few counts support this clonotype. This chain connects TRBV6-5 to TRBJ2-5; 10 bases map to TRBD2. The CDR3 is 15 amino acids. With 7 bases clipped from V and 2 bases from J, the junction kept 7 bases outside the gene matches. Germline V lookup: CDR1 MNHEY, CDR2 SVGAGI. The CDR3 coding sequence is TGTGCCAGCATGTGGGCTAGCGGGGGACAAGAGACCCAGTACTTC. This encodes CASMWASGGQETQYF.

There are a few counts of this clonotype. This rearrangement joins TRBV7-2 to TRBJ2-3; perhaps TRBD2 as D (6 bases). Germline V lookup: CDR1 SGHTA, CDR2 FQGNSA. V lost 8 bases and J 3 bases, leaving 21 bases between the germline ends. This CDR3 is built from 16 residues. The CDR3 bases are TGTGCCAGCGGATTGCGAAGCGGAGGGTGGACAGATACGCAGTATTTT. Its protein is CASGLRSGGWTDTQYF.

The genes are TRBV3-1 and TRBJ2-7; 10 nucleotides agree with TRBD2. CDR3 size: 15 residues. The germline CDR1 and CDR2 sequences are LGHDT and YNNKEL (reference sequence). The trim removed 4 bases at V and 2 bases at J, leaving 5 bases unmatched. The CDR3 reads CASSPKAGGTYEQYF. In DNA form, the CDR3 reads TGTGCCAGCAGCCCTAAAGCGGGAGGGACCTACGAGCAGTACTTC.

The CDR3 is CASSNGGGPRWTGELFF. CDR3 in DNA: TGCGCCAGCAGCAATGGGGGTGGTCCGAGGTGGACCGGGGAGCTGTTTTTT. The chain recombines TRBV4-1 with TRBJ2-2, with D tentatively TRBD1 or TRBD2 (5 bases each). V lost 5 bases and J 5 bases, leaving 21 bases between the germline ends. In germline, CDR1 is MGHRA, CDR2 YSYEKL. This CDR3 is built from 17 residues.

V gene TRBV20-1 combines with J gene TRBJ2-7; maybe TRBD1 (6 bases). The germline V and J ends were trimmed by 5 bases and 2 bases, with 13 bases remaining between them. The CDR3 has 13 residues. CDR1 is DFQATT and CDR2 is SNEGSKA in the germline V gene (reference sequence). Here the CDR3 reads CSAETGQTYEQYF. The CDR3 DNA sequence: TGCAGTGCTGAGACAGGACAGACCTACGAGCAGTACTTC.

The chain combines TRBV7-6 with TRBJ1-4; D unresolved. From germline, CDR1 is SGHVS and CDR2 FNYEAQ. This CDR3 is built from 15 residues. With 5 bases removed from V and 5 bases from J, the gap between germline ends came to 15 bases. Here the CDR3 DNA reads TGTGCCAGCAGCGAATTAACGACTGCAAATGAAAAACTGTTTTTT. It yields the protein CASSELTTANEKLFF.

The gene calls are TRBV10-3 and TRBJ2-5; TRBD1 agrees at 7 bases. CDR3 length equals 16 residues. Germline assignment: CDR1 ENHRY and CDR2 SYGVKD. Trimming removed 4 bases from V and 4 bases from J; junction bases left unmatched: 12. As DNA, the CDR3 is TGTGCCATCAGTGGATCAACGACAGGGAACGGAGAGACCCAGTACTTC. Encoded protein: CAISGSTTGNGETQYF.

The J gene is TRBJ2-3, the V gene TRBV4-2, with D possibly matching TRBD2 (7 bases). CDR1 is LGHNA and CDR2 is YNFKEQ in the germline V gene. The germline V and J ends were trimmed by 3 bases and 2 bases, with 18 bases remaining between them. The CDR3 runs 17 residues. As DNA, the CDR3 is TGTGCCAGCAGCCACCCAATGGGGGGGGCCGACACAGATACGCAGTATTTT. This gives the protein CASSHPMGGADTDTQYF.

Ten or more counts support this clonotype. This sequence joins TRBV28 and TRBJ2-1; 14 bases align to TRBD2. The V and J ends lost 6 bases and 4 bases, in that order; junction bases with no gene match: 11. Germline-derived CDR1 and CDR2 are MDHEN and SYDVKM. The CDR3 loop spans 18 amino acids. CDR3 bases: TGTGCCAGCAGCCTCGGGACTAGCGGGAGAAAGTCATACAATGAGCAGTTCTTC. Translation gives CASSLGTSGRKSYNEQFF. Combining the CDR3 with reference TRBV28 and TRBJ2-1 gives the whole variable domain DVKVTQSSRYLVKRTGEKVFLECVQDMDHENMFWYRQDPGLGLRLIYFSYDVKMKEKGDIPEGYSVSREKKERFSLILESASTNQTSMYLCASSLGTSGRKSYNEQFFGPGTRLTVL.

This clonotype was picked up a small number of times. The chain joins TRBV24-1 to TRBJ2-1, with D possibly TRBD2 on 6 matching bases. This CDR3 contains 17 residues. Germline assignment: CDR1 KGHDR and CDR2 SFDVKD. Between the trimmed V and J ends, which lost 1 base and 3 bases, there was a span of 15 bases. CDR3 nucleotides: TGTGCCACCAGTGATTTAAGAAAGCGGGCACACTACAATGAGCAGTTCTTC. Translating it yields CATSDLRKRAHYNEQFF.

This clonotype was seen a few times. DNA of the CDR3: TGTGCCAGCAGCCCCCTGGGGACTAGCAGGGCAAGGGGCGAGCAGTACTTC. Encoded protein: CASSPLGTSRARGEQYF. The rearrangement joins TRBV7-2 to TRBJ2-7, with 9 nucleotides matching TRBD2. Germline values: CDR1 SGHTA, CDR2 FQGNSA. The CDR3 runs 17 residues. J gave up 6 bases and V 5 bases, and 17 bases lay outside the gene matches.

This clonotype was seen only a few times. The chain carries TRBV6-5 and TRBJ2-3; D unresolved. CDR1 and CDR2 from the germline V gene are MNHEY and SVGAGI. The CDR3 is made up of 17 amino acids. V dropped 5 bases and J dropped 0 bases, with 18 bases sitting between them. The CDR3 region is CASSAPSPKPSTDTQYF. DNA of the CDR3: TGTGCCAGCAGTGCCCCCTCCCCAAAGCCTAGCACAGATACGCAGTATTTT.

This clonotype was counted between two and nine times. This chain links TRBV7-3 with TRBJ2-2; 13 bases match TRBD2. Germline V gene data show CDR1 as SGHTA and CDR2 as FQGTGA. This CDR3 spans 18 amino acids. V gave up 0 bases and J gave up 0 bases; unmatched junction bases: 1. The DNA for the CDR3 is TGTGCCAGCAGCTTAACGACTAGCGGGAGGCCGAACACCGGGGAGCTGTTTTTT. Its translation: CASSLTTSGRPNTGELFF.

This clonotype has at least ten counts. The rearrangement uses TRBV9 and TRBJ2-2; D is uncertain. The V and J ends lost 1 base and 7 bases respectively, with 5 bases between them. This CDR3 is 12 amino acids long. Germline V lookup: CDR1 SGDLS, CDR2 YYNGEE. CDR3 bases: TGTGCCAGCAGCGTATTTATCGGGGAGCTGTTTTTT. It specifies CASSVFIGELFF.

The chain carries TRBV7-3 and TRBJ2-1; 10 bases line up with TRBD2. With V trimmed by 10 bases and J by 2 bases, 5 bases remained unmatched. The CDR3 has 14 residues. The V gene's germline CDR1 is SGHTA and CDR2 FQGTGA. CDR3 amino acids: CATRLAGTYNEQFF. The CDR3 bases are TGTGCCACCCGACTAGCGGGTACCTACAATGAGCAGTTCTTC.

The table lists this clonotype with a few counts. The rearrangement links TRBV27 to TRBJ2-7; 8 nucleotides align to TRBD1. V lost 6 bases, J lost 6 bases, and 10 bases stayed unmatched. CDR1 MNHEY and CDR2 SMNVEV come from the germline V gene (reference sequence). The CDR3 covers 14 residues. CDR3: CASSKGQAISEQYF. The CDR3 region has the DNA TGTGCCAGCAGCAAGGGACAGGCGATCAGCGAGCAGTACTTC.

There are a few counts of this clonotype. This chain links TRBV5-1 with TRBJ2-7; D might be TRBD1 (5 bases). CDR3 size: 14 residues. Germline CDR1 SGHRS, CDR2 YFSETQ. Deletions cut 6 bases from V and 5 bases from J, with 18 bases between. The CDR3 DNA reads as TGCGCCAGCATGGGCTTGGGGCGTTCGGACGAGCAGTACTTC. Protein sequence: CASMGLGRSDEQYF.

This chain uses TRBV20-1 with TRBJ2-1; 10 nucleotides align to TRBD2. From germline, CDR1 is DFQATT and CDR2 SNEGSKA (reference sequence). The CDR3 is 14 residues long. The J segment lost 7 bases and the V segment lost 5 bases, leaving 8 bases of the junction unmatched. For the CDR3, the DNA is TGCAGTGCTCCGGGACTAGCGTTAAGAAATGAGCAGTTCTTC. Translation: CSAPGLALRNEQFF.

This CDR3 reads CASSQVTSGGAEEQYF. For the CDR3, the DNA is TGCGCCAGCAGCCAAGTAACAAGCGGGGGGGCTGAAGAGCAGTACTTC. The chain uses TRBV4-1 and TRBJ2-7; 10 bases match TRBD2. This CDR3 has 16 amino acids. Germline values: CDR1 MGHRA, CDR2 YSYEKL. Germline trimming cut 1 base from V and 7 bases from J; bases unmatched to any gene: 10.

The chain carries TRBV29-1 and TRBJ2-1; 11 positions match TRBD2. The CDR3 sequence is 15 residues long. V shed 5 bases, J shed 4 bases, and the junction held 7 bases outside the gene matches. In germline, CDR1 is SQVTM, CDR2 ANQGSEA. The CDR3 DNA follows: TGCAGCGTTCTCCAGGGACTAGCGGTGTACAATGAGCAGTTCTTC. Its protein product is CSVLQGLAVYNEQFF.

The chain uses TRBV3-1 and TRBJ2-1; 9 positions match TRBD2. This CDR3 spans 19 amino acids. Trimming at V came to 1 base and at J to 8 bases, leaving 18 bases not matched to a gene. The germline gives CDR1 LGHDT, CDR2 YNNKEL (reference sequence). The CDR3 DNA follows: TGTGCCAGCAGCCAAGTGGGCCCCGGGGAGCGGGAGGATTTGGATGAGCAGTTCTTC. Protein product: CASSQVGPGEREDLDEQFF.

This CDR3 is CASFPRDGYGYTF. The CDR3 DNA sequence: TGTGCCAGCTTCCCGAGGGACGGTTATGGCTACACCTTC. V usage is TRBV21-1 and J usage is TRBJ1-2; the tabulated D call, TRBD1, remains unverified against the DNA. TRBV21-1 is assigned pseudogene status. This CDR3 is 13 amino acids long.

This clonotype was found a few times. V is TRBV7-9 and J is TRBJ1-6; D is unresolved. The CDR3 extends over 16 amino acids. Deletions cut 0 bases from V and 5 bases from J, with 11 bases between. Germline V gene sequence: CDR1 SEHNR, CDR2 FQNEAQ (reference sequence). CDR3 residues: CASSLAYGGNNSPLHF. The CDR3 coding sequence is TGTGCCAGCAGCTTAGCCTATGGAGGGAATAATTCACCCCTCCACTTT.

This clonotype came up a few times. The genes are TRBV10-3 and TRBJ2-3; 10 bases fit TRBD2. The germline CDR1 and CDR2 sequences are ENHRY and SYGVKD. The CDR3 has 16 amino acids. V shed 2 bases, J shed 0 bases, and the junction held 2 bases outside the gene matches. The CDR3 loop reads CAISEIAGGSTDTQYF. CDR3 coding DNA: TGTGCCATCAGTGAGATAGCGGGAGGAAGCACAGATACGCAGTATTTT.

This sequence joins TRBV3-1 and TRBJ2-7, with 8 bases lining up with TRBD1. CDR3 length equals 14 residues. V trimming: 1 base; J trimming: 5 bases; junction bases outside the gene matches: 4. CDR1 and CDR2 from the germline V gene are LGHDT and YNNKEL (reference sequence). As DNA, the CDR3 is TGTGCCAGCAGCCAAGCCCAGGGGGCCAACGAGCAGTACTTC. This translates into CASSQAQGANEQYF.

This clonotype occurred a few times. This chain links TRBV20-1 with TRBJ2-2, with 8 bases lining up with TRBD2. This CDR3 has 14 amino acids. Trimming removed 6 bases from V and 1 base from J; junction bases left unmatched: 4. Germline CDR1 DFQATT, CDR2 SNEGSKA (reference sequence). CDR3 loop: CSAASGGNTGELFF. CDR3 nucleotides: TGCAGTGCAGCAAGCGGGGGGAACACCGGGGAGCTGTTTTTT.

The gene calls are TRBV24-1 and TRBJ2-2, with TRBD2 matching 8 bases. The CDR3 spans 16 residues. Germline V gives CDR1 KGHDR, CDR2 SFDVKD. The V and J ends lost 12 bases and 7 bases, in that order; junction bases with no gene match: 18. This CDR3 reads CAVSSAGGVLDGELFF. The CDR3 DNA reads as TGTGCCGTAAGCTCCGCGGGGGGCGTGTTGGACGGGGAGCTGTTTTTT.

With regard to this clonotype: The germline gene is not matched at one end of the junction; a read error may be the cause. This chain links TRBV19 with TRBJ2-7; TRBD2 agrees at 8 bases. This CDR3 region has 14 residues. CDR1 and CDR2 from the germline V gene are LNHDA and SQIVND (reference sequence). The CDR3 is CASRIAGNAYEQYF. Here the CDR3 DNA reads TGTGCCAGTAGAATAGCGGGAAATGCCTACGAGCAGTACTTC. The full variable domain, its missing parts supplied by reference TRBV19 and TRBJ2-7, is DGGITQSPKYLFRKEGQNVTLSCEQNLNHDAMYWYRQDPGQGLRLIYYSQIVNDFQKGDIAEGYSVSREKKESFPLTVTSAQKNPTAFYLCASRIAGNAYEQYFGPGTRLTVT.

This clonotype was observed many times. This rearrangement joins TRBV19 to TRBJ2-7; TRBD1 matches 7 bases. The CDR3 is made up of 14 amino acids. Germline values: CDR1 LNHDA, CDR2 SQIVND (reference sequence). Trimming took 5 bases from V and 6 from J; bases not matched to a gene: 10. CDR3 amino acids: CASSFAWAGGEQYF. DNA for the CDR3: TGTGCCAGTAGTTTCGCCTGGGCAGGGGGCGAGCAGTACTTC.